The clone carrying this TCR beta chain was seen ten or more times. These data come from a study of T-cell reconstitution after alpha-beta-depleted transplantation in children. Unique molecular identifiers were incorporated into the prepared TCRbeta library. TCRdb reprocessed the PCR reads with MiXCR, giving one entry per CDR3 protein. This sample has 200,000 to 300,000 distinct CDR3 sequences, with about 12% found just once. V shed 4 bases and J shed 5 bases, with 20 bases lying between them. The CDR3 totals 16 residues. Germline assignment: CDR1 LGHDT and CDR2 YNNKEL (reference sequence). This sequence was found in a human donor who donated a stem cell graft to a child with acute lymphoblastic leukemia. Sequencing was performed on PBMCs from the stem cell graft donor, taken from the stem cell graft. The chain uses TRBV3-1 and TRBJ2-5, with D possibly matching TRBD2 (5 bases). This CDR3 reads CASSRADGIDRETQYF. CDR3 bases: TGTGCCAGCAGCCGGGCGGACGGGATTGACCGGGAGACCCAGTACTTC.